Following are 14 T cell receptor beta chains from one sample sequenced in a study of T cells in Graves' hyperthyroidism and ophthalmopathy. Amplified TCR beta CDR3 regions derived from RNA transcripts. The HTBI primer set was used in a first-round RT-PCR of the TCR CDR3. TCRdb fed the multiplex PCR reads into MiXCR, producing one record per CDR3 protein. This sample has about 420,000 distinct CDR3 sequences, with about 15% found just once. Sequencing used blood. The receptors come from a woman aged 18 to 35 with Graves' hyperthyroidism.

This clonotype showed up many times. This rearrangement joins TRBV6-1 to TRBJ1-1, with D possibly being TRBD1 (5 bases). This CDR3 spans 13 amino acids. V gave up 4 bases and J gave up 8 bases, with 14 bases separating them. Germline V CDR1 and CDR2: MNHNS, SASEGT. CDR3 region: CASSGILAGEAFF. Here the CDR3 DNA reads TGTGCCAGCAGTGGGATCTTGGCAGGGGAAGCTTTCTTT.

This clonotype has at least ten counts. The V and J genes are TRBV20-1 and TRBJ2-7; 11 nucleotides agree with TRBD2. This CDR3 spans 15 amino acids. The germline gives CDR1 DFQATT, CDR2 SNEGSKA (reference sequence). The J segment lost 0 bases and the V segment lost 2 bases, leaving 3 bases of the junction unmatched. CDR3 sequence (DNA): TGCAGTGCTAGAAGGACTAGCGGGTCCTCCTACGAGCAGTACTTC. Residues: CSARRTSGSSYEQYF.

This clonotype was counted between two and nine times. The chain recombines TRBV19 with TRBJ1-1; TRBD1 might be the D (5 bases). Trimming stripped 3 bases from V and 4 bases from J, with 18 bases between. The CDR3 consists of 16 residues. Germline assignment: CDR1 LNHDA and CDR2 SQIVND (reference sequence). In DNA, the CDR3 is TGTGCCAGTAGTATTGAGTCAGGGAAAAGAAGCACTGAAGCTTTCTTT. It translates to CASSIESGKRSTEAFF.

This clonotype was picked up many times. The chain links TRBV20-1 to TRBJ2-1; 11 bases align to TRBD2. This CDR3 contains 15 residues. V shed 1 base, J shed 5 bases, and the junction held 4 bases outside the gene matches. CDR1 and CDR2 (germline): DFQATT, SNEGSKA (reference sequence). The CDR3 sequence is CSARVLAGENNEQFF. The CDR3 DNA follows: TGCAGTGCTAGAGTACTAGCGGGAGAGAACAATGAGCAGTTCTTC.

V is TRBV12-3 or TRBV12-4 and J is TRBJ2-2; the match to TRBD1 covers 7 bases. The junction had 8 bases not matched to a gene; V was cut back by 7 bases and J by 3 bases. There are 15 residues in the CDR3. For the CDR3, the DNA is TGTGCCAGCACTCAAGACAGGGTACACACCGGGGAGCTGTTTTTT. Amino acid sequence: CASTQDRVHTGELFF.

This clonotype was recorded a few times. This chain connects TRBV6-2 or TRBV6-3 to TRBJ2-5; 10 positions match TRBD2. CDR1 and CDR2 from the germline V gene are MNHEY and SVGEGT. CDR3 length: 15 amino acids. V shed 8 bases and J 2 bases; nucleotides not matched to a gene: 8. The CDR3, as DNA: TGTGCCAGCCTATGGTCTAGCGGGGGACAAGAGACCCAGTACTTC. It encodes CASLWSSGGQETQYF.

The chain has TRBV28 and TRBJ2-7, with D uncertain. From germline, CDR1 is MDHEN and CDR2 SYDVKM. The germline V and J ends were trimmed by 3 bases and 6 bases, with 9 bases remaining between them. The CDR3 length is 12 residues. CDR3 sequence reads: CASSFMMGEQYF. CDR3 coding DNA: TGTGCCAGCAGTTTTATGATGGGCGAGCAGTACTTC.

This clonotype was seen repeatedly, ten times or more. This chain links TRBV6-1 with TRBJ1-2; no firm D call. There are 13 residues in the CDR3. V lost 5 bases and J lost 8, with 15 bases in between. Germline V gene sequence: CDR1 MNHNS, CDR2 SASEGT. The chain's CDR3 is CASSPLRGLGYTF. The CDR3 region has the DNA TGTGCCAGCAGTCCGCTCAGAGGGCTGGGCTACACCTTC.

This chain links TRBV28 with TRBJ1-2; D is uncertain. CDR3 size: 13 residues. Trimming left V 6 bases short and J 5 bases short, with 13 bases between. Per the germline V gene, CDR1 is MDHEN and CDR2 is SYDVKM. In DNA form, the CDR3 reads TGTGCCAGCAGCAAAACCCCTGGATATGGCTACACCTTC. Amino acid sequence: CASSKTPGYGYTF.

This chain's CDR3 is CSASFGLAGGQITDTQYF. In DNA, the CDR3 is TGCAGTGCTAGCTTCGGACTAGCGGGGGGCCAGATCACAGATACGCAGTATTTT. This chain uses TRBV20-1 with TRBJ2-3; 14 bases agree with TRBD2. CDR1 is DFQATT, CDR2 SNEGSKA, per germline (reference sequence). The CDR3 has 18 residues. Trimming removed 3 bases from V and 2 bases from J; junction bases left unmatched: 10.

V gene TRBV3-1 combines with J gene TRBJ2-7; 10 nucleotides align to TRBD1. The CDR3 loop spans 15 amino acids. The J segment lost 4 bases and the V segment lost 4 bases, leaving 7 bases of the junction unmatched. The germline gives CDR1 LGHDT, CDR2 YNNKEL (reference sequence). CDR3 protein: CASSPGDRGGYEQYF. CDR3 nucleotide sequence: TGTGCCAGCAGCCCGGGGGACAGGGGAGGTTACGAGCAGTACTTC.

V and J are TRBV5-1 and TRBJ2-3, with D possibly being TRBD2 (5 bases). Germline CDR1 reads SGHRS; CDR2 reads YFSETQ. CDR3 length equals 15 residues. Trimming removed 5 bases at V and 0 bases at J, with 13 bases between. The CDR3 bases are TGCGCCAGCAGTGCTATGGCTAGCAGCACAGATACGCAGTATTTT. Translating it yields CASSAMASSTDTQYF.

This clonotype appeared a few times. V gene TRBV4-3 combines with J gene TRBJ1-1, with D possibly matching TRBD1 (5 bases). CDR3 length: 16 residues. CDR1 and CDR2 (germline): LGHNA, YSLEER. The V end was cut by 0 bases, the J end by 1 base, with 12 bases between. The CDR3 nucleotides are TGCGCCAGCAGCCAAGATAGGTGGCAGGGGAACACTGAAGCTTTCTTT. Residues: CASSQDRWQGNTEAFF.

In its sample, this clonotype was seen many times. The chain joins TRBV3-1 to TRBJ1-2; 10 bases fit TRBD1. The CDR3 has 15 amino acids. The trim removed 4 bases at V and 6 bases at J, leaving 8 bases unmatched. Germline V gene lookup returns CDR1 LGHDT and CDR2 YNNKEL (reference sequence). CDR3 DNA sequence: TGTGCCAGCAGCCCAGCGGGACAGGGGAGGAATGGCTACACCTTC. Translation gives CASSPAGQGRNGYTF.